Listed below are T cell receptor beta chains from one sample, sequenced in a study of cytomegalovirus exposure and HLA in healthy donors. The protocol was immunoSEQ multiplex PCR, while the TCRdb copy is restricted to in-frame clones and leaves out a portion. The sample data list 55,000 to 65,000 clones. Sequencing used PBMCs. The receptors were sampled from a woman aged 18-29 years in good health and CMV-seronegative. CDR3s include the opening cysteine and the closing phenylalanine or tryptophan. D genes are given only for firm matches.

D	V	J	CDR3	DNA
NA	TRBV6-1	TRBJ2-1	CASSEGTVNNEQFF	TGTGCCAGCAGTGAAGGAACTGTCAACAATGAGCAGTTCTTC
TRBD1	TRBV28	TRBJ1-2	CASTGAPRGGYTF	TGTGCCAGTACAGGGGCCCCCAGGGGCGGCTACACCTTC
TRBD2	TRBV23-1	TRBJ2-7	CASSQSAGRETTKGLSYEQYF	TGCGCCAGCAGTCAATCGGCCGGGAGGGAGACGACGAAGGGTCTCTCCTACGAGCAGTACTTC
TRBD1	TRBV29-1	TRBJ1-3	CSAGQGGNTIYF	TGCAGCGCGGGACAGGGAGGAAACACCATATATTTT
NA	TRBV30	TRBJ2-1	CAWADTYNEQFF	TGTGCCTGGGCGGACACCTACAATGAGCAGTTCTTC
NA	TRBV9	TRBJ1-4	CASSGGGDNEKLFF	TGTGCCAGCAGCGGTGGGGGGGATAATGAAAAACTGTTTTTT
NA	TRBV6-5	TRBJ2-6	CASGPFPLSSNVLTF	TGTGCCAGCGGCCCCTTCCCCTTATCATCAAACGTCCTGACTTTC
TRBD1	TRBV19	TRBJ1-1	CASIEGQGLMNTEAFF	TGTGCCAGTATTGAGGGACAGGGGCTTATGAACACTGAAGCTTTCTTT
NA	TRBV25-1	TRBJ1-1	CATQGNSNTEAFF	TGTGCCACTCAGGGGAACTCGAACACTGAAGCTTTCTTT
NA	TRBV5-1	TRBJ1-3	CASSLGSGTGNTIYF	TGCGCCAGCAGCTTGGGATCCGGGACTGGAAACACCATATATTTT
NA	TRBV5-5	TRBJ1-6	CASSYLDTATTPLHF	TGTGCCAGCAGCTACCTCGACACCGCGACGACACCCCTCCACTTT
NA	TRBV5-6	TRBJ2-3	CASSFSSTDTQYF	TGTGCCAGCAGCTTTTCAAGCACAGATACGCAGTATTTT
NA	TRBV6-5	TRBJ1-2	CASSYSPGANYGYTF	TGTGCCAGCAGTTACTCCCCAGGGGCCAACTATGGCTACACCTTC
NA	TRBV6-5	TRBJ1-1	CASSYLRDTEAFF	TGTGCCAGCAGTTATCTCCGCGACACTGAAGCTTTCTTT
TRBD2	TRBV28	TRBJ2-1	CASSLRLAGVEQFF	TGTGCCAGCAGTTTACGGCTAGCGGGAGTTGAGCAGTTCTTC
NA	TRBV30	TRBJ1-1	CAWRAPGNTEAFF	TGTGCCTGGAGGGCCCCAGGAAACACTGAAGCTTTCTTT
NA	TRBV18	TRBJ1-2	CASSPARGRGGYTF	TGTGCCAGCTCACCAGCCAGGGGAAGAGGCGGCTACACCTTC
NA	TRBV18	TRBJ2-5	CASSPASEGTQYF	TGTGCCAGCTCACCAGCTAGCGAAGGGACCCAGTACTTC
NA	TRBV5-1	TRBJ2-5	CASRGLQETQYF	TGCGCCAGCCGCGGACTTCAAGAGACCCAGTACTTC